These 8 T cell receptor beta chains were all obtained from the same sample, sequenced in a study of T cell responses to AZD1222 COVID-19 vaccine. Clones were sequenced by immunoSEQ multiplex PCR, and TCRdb holds only the in-frame ones, with some missing. The data show 180,000 or so clones, roughly 90% seen once. Sequenced here: peripheral blood, sampled 28 days after the second AZD1222 dose. The receptors derive from an adult who received the AZD1222 COVID-19 vaccine.

The chain carries TRBV3-1 (or the pseudogene TRBV3-2) and TRBJ1-3; D is ambiguous. V lost 1 base and J lost 4, with 8 bases in between. CDR1 and CDR2 (germline): LGHDT, YNNKEL (reference sequence). This CDR3 contains 14 residues. The CDR3 bases are TGTGCCAGCAGCCAAGTAGAGAGAGGAAACACCATATATTTT. This sequence encodes CASSQVERGNTIYF.

The chain carries TRBV2 and TRBJ1-6, with D possibly being TRBD1 (6 bases). V lost 4 bases and J lost 0, with 16 bases in between. Germline CDR1 and CDR2: SNHLY and FYNNEI. The length of the CDR3 is 18 residues. The CDR3 region is CASSGQGPSSSYNSPLHF. DNA for the CDR3: TGTGCCAGCAGTGGGCAGGGGCCCTCTAGCTCCTATAATTCACCCCTCCACTTT.

This chain links TRBV13 with TRBJ2-1; 10 bases map to TRBD1. This CDR3 region has 17 residues. The germline V gene has CDR1 PRHDT and CDR2 FYEKMQ (reference sequence). Losses at the gene ends were 3 bases for V and 8 bases for J; bases not matched to a gene: 13. The CDR3: CASSFGTPGQGMDEQFF. The CDR3 bases are TGTGCCAGCAGCTTCGGGACTCCGGGACAGGGGATGGATGAGCAGTTCTTC.

V gene TRBV10-2 combines with J gene TRBJ1-2; D is perhaps TRBD1 (5 bases). V was cut by 5 bases and J by 7 bases, with 14 bases left in between. Germline-derived CDR1 and CDR2 are WSHSY and SAAADI. This CDR3 spans 13 amino acids. CDR3 amino acids: CASSWGQNGGYTF. The CDR3 DNA follows: TGCGCCAGCAGTTGGGGCCAAAATGGTGGCTACACCTTC.

V gene TRBV18 combines with J gene TRBJ2-7; no reliable D call. The CDR3 contains 12 residues. Germline-derived CDR1 and CDR2 are KGHSH and LQKENI. Trimming left V 5 bases short and J 4 bases short, with 9 bases between. The CDR3 region is CASSSSVYEQYF. In nucleotides, the CDR3 is TGTGCCAGCTCATCTTCCGTATACGAGCAGTACTTC.

The chain employs TRBV6-5 and TRBJ1-3, with D hard to call. Germline V gives CDR1 MNHEY, CDR2 SVGAGI. The ends were cut back, 2 bases at V and 0 bases at J, with 5 bases in the middle. The CDR3 consists of 14 residues. The DNA of the CDR3 is TGTGCCAGCAGTTACGAGAGCTCTGGAAACACCATATATTTT. This encodes CASSYESSGNTIYF.

The chain carries TRBV9 and TRBJ1-1; TRBD1 is a possible D gene (6 bases). CDR1 is SGDLS, CDR2 YYNGEE, per germline. V lost 4 bases to trimming and J lost 1 base, with 17 bases between them. This CDR3 is 16 amino acids long. CDR3 in amino acids: CASSRNRARGNTEAFF. The CDR3, as DNA: TGTGCCAGCAGCCGAAACAGGGCAAGAGGGAACACTGAAGCTTTCTTT.

The chain is built from TRBV5-1 and TRBJ1-6; D not resolved. CDR3 length equals 14 residues. CDR1 SGHRS and CDR2 YFSETQ come from the germline V gene. The V end was cut by 1 base, the J end by 10 bases, with 12 bases between. The CDR3 loop is CASSLPGTKSPLHF. CDR3 nucleotide sequence: TGCGCCAGCAGCTTGCCGGGAACGAAATCACCCCTCCACTTT.